This T cell receptor beta chain was documented in a study of T cell responses to AZD1222 COVID-19 vaccine. Whole-study findings and limits: Elevations in Spike-specific TCR breadth and depth followed administration of two AZD1222 doses. Clonal diversity may have been underestimated, and the donors were mostly white British, with more females than males. Unmutated regions of variants are reportedly targeted by nearly half of spike-specific TCRs.

Analyses pooled second doses at about 4 or about 12 weeks. Profiled with immunoSEQ multiplex PCR; TCRdb holds only in-frame clones, not every one. The sample records 130,000 or so clones, 86% being singletons. CDR1 LNHDA and CDR2 SQIVND come from the germline V gene (reference sequence). V was trimmed by 6 bases and J by 9 bases, leaving 11 bases between them. This CDR3 comprises 11 residues. Of note for this clone: Its antigen is unknown.

The rearrangement uses TRBV19 and TRBJ1-1; D is perhaps TRBD1 (6 bases). The sequence was obtained from an adult who received the AZD1222 COVID-19 vaccine. This specimen consisted of peripheral blood, obtained 28 days after the second AZD1222 dose. The CDR3 DNA is TGTGCCAGTAGCTCGGACAGAAAAGCTTTCTTT. Translating it yields CASSSDRKAFF. The variable domain in full, with the rest retrieved from reference TRBV19 and TRBJ1-1, is DGGITQSPKYLFRKEGQNVTLSCEQNLNHDAMYWYRQDPGQGLRLIYYSQIVNDFQKGDIAEGYSVSREKKESFPLTVTSAQKNPTAFYLCASSSDRKAFFGQGTRLTVV.